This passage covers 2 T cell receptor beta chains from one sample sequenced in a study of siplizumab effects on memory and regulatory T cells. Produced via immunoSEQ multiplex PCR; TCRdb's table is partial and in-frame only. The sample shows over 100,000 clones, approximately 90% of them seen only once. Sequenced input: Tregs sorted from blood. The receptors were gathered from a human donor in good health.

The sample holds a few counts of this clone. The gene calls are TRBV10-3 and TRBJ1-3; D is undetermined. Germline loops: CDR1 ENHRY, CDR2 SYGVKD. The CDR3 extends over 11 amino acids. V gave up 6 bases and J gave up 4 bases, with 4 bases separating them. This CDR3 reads CAIRSGNTIYF. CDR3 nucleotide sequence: TGTGCCATCAGGTCCGGAAACACCATATATTTT.

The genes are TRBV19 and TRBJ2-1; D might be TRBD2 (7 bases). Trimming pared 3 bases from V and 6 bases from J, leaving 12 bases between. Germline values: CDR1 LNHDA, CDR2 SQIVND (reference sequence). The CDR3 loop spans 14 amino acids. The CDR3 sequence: CASSIRGGANEQFF. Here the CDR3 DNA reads TGTGCCAGTAGTATTAGAGGGGGGGCCAATGAGCAGTTCTTC.